This T cell receptor (beta chain) was identified during a study of cytomegalovirus exposure and HLA in healthy donors. Background on the study: The Caucasian-associated ancestry cluster contained about 80% of the approximately 410 genotyped donors. Findings of the study overall: A previous analysis found most TCR beta V segments productive roughly 87% or roughly 30% of the time.

The CDR3 contains 17 residues. CDR1 and CDR2 (germline): MGHRA, YSYEKL. V was pared by 0 bases and J by 0 bases, with 12 bases between. A note on this clone: No antigen is known for it.

The study ran its PCR with 60 Vbeta and 13 Jbeta primers. Assay: immunoSEQ multiplex PCR; the TCRdb copy retains only in-frame clones and omits some. The table lists approximately 100,000 clones, around a tenth of them singletons. Sequencing was carried out using PBMCs. The TCR comes from a man in his fifties or sixties in good health and CMV-seropositive. The chain employs TRBV4-1 and TRBJ2-1, with D possibly being TRBD1 (6 bases). CDR3: CASSQDLGASSYNEQFF. CDR3 DNA: TGCGCCAGCAGCCAAGATCTGGGGGCAAGCTCCTACAATGAGCAGTTCTTC.